This passage covers 6 T cell receptor beta chains from one sample sequenced in a study of cytomegalovirus exposure and HLA in healthy donors. The PCR had 60 Vbeta and 13 Jbeta primers. Here immunoSEQ multiplex PCR was the method, and the copy in TCRdb shows in-frame clones only, minus some. The sample shows about 190,000 clones, over 60% of them seen only once. The sequencing input was PBMCs. The receptors shown here come from a man aged 25-45 years in good health and CMV-seropositive.

The chain carries TRBV19 and TRBJ1-1; D unresolved. Trimming shortened V by 7 bases and J by 2 bases, and 17 bases separated the two germline ends. Germline assignment: CDR1 LNHDA and CDR2 SQIVND (reference sequence). The CDR3 has 15 amino acids. In nucleotides, the CDR3 is TGTGCCAGTACAGAGGTCGGGATACTCAACACTGAAGCTTTCTTT. It specifies CASTEVGILNTEAFF.

A few counts support this clone. The CDR3 protein is CASSHAGDLFYEQYF. In DNA form, the CDR3 reads TGCGCCAGCAGCCATGCGGGAGACCTGTTCTACGAGCAGTACTTC. V gene TRBV4-3 combines with J gene TRBJ2-5; 7 positions match TRBD2. The end of the DNA is better explained by TRBJ2-7, so the J call may be wrong. Per the germline V gene, CDR1 is LGHNA and CDR2 is YSLEER. The CDR3 is 15 residues long.

The CDR3 spells CASSPGQLSGANVLTF. The CDR3 nucleotides read TGCGCCAGCAGCCCGGGACAGCTCTCTGGGGCCAACGTCCTGACTTTC. The chain uses TRBV4-1 and TRBJ2-6; 7 bases line up with TRBD1. This CDR3 comprises 16 residues. V dropped 4 bases and J dropped 0; count of bases not matched to a gene: 3. From germline, CDR1 is MGHRA and CDR2 YSYEKL.

There are a few counts of this clone. The CDR3: CASIGGWTNNEQFF. The CDR3 nucleotides read TGTGCCAGCATAGGGGGCTGGACCAACAATGAGCAGTTCTTC. The genes are TRBV6-6 and TRBJ2-1, with 7 bases lining up with TRBD1. The CDR3 is 14 residues long. The V gene's germline CDR1 is MNHNY and CDR2 SVGAGI (reference sequence). V shed 7 bases and J 5 bases; nucleotides not matched to a gene: 8.

This chain joins TRBV5-5 and TRBJ1-4; D possibly corresponds to TRBD1 (5 bases). V was pared by 2 bases and J by 0 bases, with 8 bases between. The CDR3 covers 15 residues. Germline V gives CDR1 SGHKS, CDR2 YYEKEE (reference sequence). DNA for the CDR3: TGTGCCAGCAGCTTCCCAGGGACAACTAATGAAAAACTGTTTTTT. Translation: CASSFPGTTNEKLFF.

The chain recombines TRBV5-1 with TRBJ2-1; 9 positions agree with TRBD1. V was clipped by 0 bases and J by 6 bases; unmatched bases: 7. Germline V CDR1 and CDR2: SGHRS, YFSETQ. There are 16 residues in the CDR3. In DNA form, the CDR3 reads TGCGCCAGCAGCTTGGGTGGGACAGGGCAAGGCAATGAGCAGTTCTTC. Translating gives CASSLGGTGQGNEQFF.